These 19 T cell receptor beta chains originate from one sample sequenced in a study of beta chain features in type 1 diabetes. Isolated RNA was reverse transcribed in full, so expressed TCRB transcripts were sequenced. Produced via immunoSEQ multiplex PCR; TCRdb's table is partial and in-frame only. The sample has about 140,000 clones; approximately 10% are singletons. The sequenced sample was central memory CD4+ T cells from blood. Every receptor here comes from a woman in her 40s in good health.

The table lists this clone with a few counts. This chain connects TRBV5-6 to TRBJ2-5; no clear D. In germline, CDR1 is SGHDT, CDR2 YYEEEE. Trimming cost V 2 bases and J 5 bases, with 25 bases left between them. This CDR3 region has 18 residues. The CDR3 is CASSFSSPWVTRHETQYF. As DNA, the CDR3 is TGTGCCAGCAGCTTCTCGTCTCCTTGGGTAACGCGGCACGAGACCCAGTACTTC.

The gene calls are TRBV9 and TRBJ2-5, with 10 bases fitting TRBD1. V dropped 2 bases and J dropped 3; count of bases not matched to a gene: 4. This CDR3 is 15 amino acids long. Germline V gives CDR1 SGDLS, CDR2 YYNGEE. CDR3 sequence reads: CASSVTGQGKETQYF. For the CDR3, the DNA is TGTGCCAGCAGCGTTACGGGACAGGGGAAAGAGACCCAGTACTTC.

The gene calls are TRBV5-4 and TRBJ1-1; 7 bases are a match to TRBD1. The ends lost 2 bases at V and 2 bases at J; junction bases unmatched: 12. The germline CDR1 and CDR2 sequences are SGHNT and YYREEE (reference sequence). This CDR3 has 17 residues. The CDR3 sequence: CASSFDPGQAINTEAFF. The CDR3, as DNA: TGTGCCAGCAGCTTTGATCCCGGACAGGCGATTAACACTGAAGCTTTCTTT.

DNA of the CDR3: TGTGCCAGCAGCACTCCCTCGAGGGGCAATCAGCCCCAGCATTTT. Translated, it gives CASSTPSRGNQPQHF. The chain joins TRBV21-1 to TRBJ1-5. TRBV21-1 is recorded as a pseudogene. The CDR3 loop spans 15 amino acids.

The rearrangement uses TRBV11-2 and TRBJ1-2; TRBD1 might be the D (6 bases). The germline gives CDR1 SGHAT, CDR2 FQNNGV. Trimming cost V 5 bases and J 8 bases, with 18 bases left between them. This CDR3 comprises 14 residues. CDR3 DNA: TGTGCCAGCAGCCGGGACACTTTTCAAGGGGGCTACACCTTC. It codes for CASSRDTFQGGYTF.

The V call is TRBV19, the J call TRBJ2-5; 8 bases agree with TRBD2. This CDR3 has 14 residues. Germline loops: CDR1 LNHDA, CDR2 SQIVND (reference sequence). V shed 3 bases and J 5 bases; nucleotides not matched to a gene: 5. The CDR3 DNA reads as TGTGCCAGTAGTATGAGCGGGGGCCACGAGACCCAGTACTTC. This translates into CASSMSGGHETQYF.

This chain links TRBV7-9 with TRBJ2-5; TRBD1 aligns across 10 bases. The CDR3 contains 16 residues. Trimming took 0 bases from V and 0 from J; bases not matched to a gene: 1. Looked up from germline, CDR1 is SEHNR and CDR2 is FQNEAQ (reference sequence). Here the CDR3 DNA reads TGTGCCAGCAGCTTAGCGGGACAGGGGTACCAAGAGACCCAGTACTTC. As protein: CASSLAGQGYQETQYF.

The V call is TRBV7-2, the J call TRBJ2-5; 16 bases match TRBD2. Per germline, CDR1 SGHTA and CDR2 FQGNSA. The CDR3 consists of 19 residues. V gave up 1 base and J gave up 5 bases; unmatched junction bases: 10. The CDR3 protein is CASSLGAGLAGGLGETQYF. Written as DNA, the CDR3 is TGTGCCAGCAGCTTAGGGGCGGGACTAGCGGGGGGGCTTGGGGAGACCCAGTACTTC. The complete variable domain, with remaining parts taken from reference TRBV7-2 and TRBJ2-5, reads GAGVSQSPSNKVTEKGKDVELRCDPISGHTALYWYRQSLGQGLEFLIYFQGNSAPDKSGLPSDRFSAERTGGSVSTLTIQRTQQEDSAVYLCASSLGAGLAGGLGETQYFGPGTRLLVL.

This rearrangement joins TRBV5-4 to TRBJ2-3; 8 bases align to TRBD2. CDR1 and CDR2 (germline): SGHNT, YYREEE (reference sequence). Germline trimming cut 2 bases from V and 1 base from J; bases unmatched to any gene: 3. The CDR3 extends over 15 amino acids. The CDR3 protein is CASSLVAGRTDTQYF. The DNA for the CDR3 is TGTGCCAGCAGCTTAGTAGCGGGGCGCACAGATACGCAGTATTTT.

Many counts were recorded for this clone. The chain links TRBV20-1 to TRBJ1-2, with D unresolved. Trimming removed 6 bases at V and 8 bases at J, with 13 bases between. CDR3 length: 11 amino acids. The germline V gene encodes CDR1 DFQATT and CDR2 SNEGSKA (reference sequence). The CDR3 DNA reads TGCAGTGCAGCCACAGTCGGCGGCTACACCTTC. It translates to CSAATVGGYTF.

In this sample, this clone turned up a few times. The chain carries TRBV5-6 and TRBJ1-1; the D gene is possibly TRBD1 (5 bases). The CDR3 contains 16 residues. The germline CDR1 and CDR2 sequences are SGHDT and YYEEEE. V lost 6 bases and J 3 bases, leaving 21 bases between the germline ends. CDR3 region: CASNPGGGRKDTEAFF. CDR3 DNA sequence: TGTGCCAGCAACCCCGGGGGGGGAAGAAAGGACACTGAAGCTTTCTTT.

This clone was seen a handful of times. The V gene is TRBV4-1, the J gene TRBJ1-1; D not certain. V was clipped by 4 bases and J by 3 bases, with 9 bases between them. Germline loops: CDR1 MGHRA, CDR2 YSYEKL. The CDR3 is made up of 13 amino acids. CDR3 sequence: CASSPMRDTEAFF. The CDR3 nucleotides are TGCGCCAGCAGCCCCATGCGGGACACTGAAGCTTTCTTT.

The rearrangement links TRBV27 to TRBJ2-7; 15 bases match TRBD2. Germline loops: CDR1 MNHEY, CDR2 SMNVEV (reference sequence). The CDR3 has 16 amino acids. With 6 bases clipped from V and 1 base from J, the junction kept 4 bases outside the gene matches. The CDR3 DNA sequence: TGTGCCAGCAGACGCGGACTAGCGGGGGGGTCCTACGAGCAGTACTTC. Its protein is CASRRGLAGGSYEQYF.

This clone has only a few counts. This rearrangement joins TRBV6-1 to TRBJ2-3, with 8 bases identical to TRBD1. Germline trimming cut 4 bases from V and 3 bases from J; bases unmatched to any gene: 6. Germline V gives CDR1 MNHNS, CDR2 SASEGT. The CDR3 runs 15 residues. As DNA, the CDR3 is TGTGCCAGCAGTGTGCCGGACAGGGCTACAGATACGCAGTATTTT. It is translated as CASSVPDRATDTQYF.

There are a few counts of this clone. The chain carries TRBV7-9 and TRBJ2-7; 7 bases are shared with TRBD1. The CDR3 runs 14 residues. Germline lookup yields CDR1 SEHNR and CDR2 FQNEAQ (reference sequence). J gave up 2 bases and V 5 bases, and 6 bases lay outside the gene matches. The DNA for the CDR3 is TGTGCCAGCAGCCCAGCCGGGACAGCCTACGAGCAGTACTTC. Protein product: CASSPAGTAYEQYF.

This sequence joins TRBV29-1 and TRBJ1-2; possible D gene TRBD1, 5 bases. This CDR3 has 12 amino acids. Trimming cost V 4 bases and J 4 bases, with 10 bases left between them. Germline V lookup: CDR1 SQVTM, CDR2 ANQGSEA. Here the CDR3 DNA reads TGCAGCGTTGGCGGACAACTCTATGGCTACACCTTC. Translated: CSVGGQLYGYTF.

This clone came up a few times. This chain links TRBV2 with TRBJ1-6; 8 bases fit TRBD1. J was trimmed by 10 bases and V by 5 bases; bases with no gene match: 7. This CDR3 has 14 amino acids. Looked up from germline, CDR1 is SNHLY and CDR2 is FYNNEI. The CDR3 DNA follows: TGTGCCAGCAGTCTCGGGACAGGCACCTCACCCCTCCACTTT. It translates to CASSLGTGTSPLHF.

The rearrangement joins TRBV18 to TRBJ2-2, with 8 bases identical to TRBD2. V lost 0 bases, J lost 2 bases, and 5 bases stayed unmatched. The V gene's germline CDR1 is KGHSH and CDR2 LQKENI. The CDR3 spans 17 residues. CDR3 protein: CASSPPRGGTNTGELFF. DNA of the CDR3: TGTGCCAGCTCACCACCCCGCGGGGGGACTAACACCGGGGAGCTGTTTTTT.

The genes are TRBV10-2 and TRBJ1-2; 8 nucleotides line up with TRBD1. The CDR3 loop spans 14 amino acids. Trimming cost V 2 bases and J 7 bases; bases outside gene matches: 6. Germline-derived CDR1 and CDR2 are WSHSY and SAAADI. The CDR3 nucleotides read TGCGCCAGCAGTGAGCGACAGGGGCAGAGTGGCTACACCTTC. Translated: CASSERQGQSGYTF.